These 32 T cell receptor beta chains came from one sample sequenced in a study of cytomegalovirus exposure and HLA in healthy donors. PCR was performed using 60 Vbeta and 13 Jbeta primers. Sequencing used immunoSEQ multiplex PCR; TCRdb keeps in-frame clones, though not all of them. Counted here are under 150,000 clones, around four fifths occurring once; the ten biggest clones make up about 1.6%. Input material: PBMCs. The receptors derive from a man aged 40-49 years in good health and CMV-seronegative.

A single count supports this clone. The J gene is TRBJ2-5, the V gene TRBV5-1, with TRBD2 identical over 8 bases. CDR1 is SGHRS and CDR2 is YFSETQ in the germline V gene. This CDR3 spans 16 amino acids. J lost 2 bases, V lost 3 bases, and 9 bases had no gene match. CDR3 sequence: CASSSRRTGGQETQYF. The CDR3 nucleotides read TGCGCCAGCAGCTCCCGCCGAACGGGGGGGCAAGAGACCCAGTACTTC.

This clone has only one observation. The chain couples TRBV2 to TRBJ2-2; 9 bases agree with TRBD2. The CDR3 loop spans 15 amino acids. V shed 5 bases, J shed 2 bases, and the junction held 3 bases outside the gene matches. Germline assignment: CDR1 SNHLY and CDR2 FYNNEI. CDR3 bases: TGTGCCAGCAGTCTTAGCGGGAGAAACACCGGGGAGCTGTTTTTT. As protein: CASSLSGRNTGELFF. Full variable domain (rest looked up from reference TRBV2 and TRBJ2-2): EPEVTQTPSHQVTQMGQEVILRCVPISNHLYFYWYRQILGQKVEFLVSFYNNEISEKSEIFDDQFSVERPDGSNFTLKIRSTKLEDSAMYFCASSLSGRNTGELFFGEGSRLTVL.

This clone came up once. The chain uses TRBV7-6 and TRBJ2-1, with D unresolved. Trimming removed 5 bases from V and 8 bases from J, with 7 bases in between. The CDR3 consists of 11 residues. Germline CDR1 and CDR2: SGHVS and FNYEAQ. The CDR3, as DNA: TGTGCCAGCAGCCTTAGCTATGAGCAGTTCTTC. Encoded protein: CASSLSYEQFF. The variable domain in full, completed from reference TRBV7-6 and TRBJ2-1, reads GAGVSQSPRYKVTKRGQDVALRCDPISGHVSLYWYRQALGQGPEFLTYFNYEAQQDKSGLPNDRFSAERPEGSISTLTIQRTEQRDSAMYRCASSLSYEQFFGPGTRLTVL.

This sequence joins TRBV11-1 and TRBJ2-7; D possibly corresponds to TRBD1 (6 bases). The germline V gene has CDR1 SGHAT and CDR2 FQDESV (reference sequence). The CDR3 runs 15 residues. The V and J ends lost 5 bases and 1 base respectively, with 15 bases between them. The CDR3 sequence: CASSVVGTLSYEQYF. In DNA, the CDR3 is TGTGCCAGCAGCGTCGTAGGGACACTTTCCTACGAGCAGTACTTC. Full variable domain (remainder filled in from reference TRBV11-1 and TRBJ2-7): EAEVAQSPRYKITEKSQAVAFWCDPISGHATLYWYRQILGQGPELLVQFQDESVVDDSQLPKDRFSAERLKGVDSTLKIQPAELGDSAMYLCASSVVGTLSYEQYFGPGTRLTVT.

V usage is TRBV27 and J usage is TRBJ1-1, with a weak D call TRBD1 (5 bases). Trimming took 7 bases from V and 1 from J, leaving 13 bases between them. Germline V lookup: CDR1 MNHEY, CDR2 SMNVEV (reference sequence). The CDR3 has 14 residues. DNA of the CDR3: TGTGCCAGCACCCCCGCTAGGGGGAACACTGAAGCTTTCTTT. Translated, it gives CASTPARGNTEAFF.

The CDR3 DNA sequence: TGTGCCAGCAGTGAAGCGGCACAGGGGCGAGGGCAGTTCTTC. It encodes CASSEAAQGRGQFF. The V and J genes are TRBV6-1 and TRBJ2-1, with 7 bases aligning to TRBD1. Germline lookup yields CDR1 MNHNS and CDR2 SASEGT. CDR3 length: 14 amino acids. Germline trimming cut 0 bases from V and 12 bases from J; bases unmatched to any gene: 8.

The rearrangement uses TRBV29-1 and TRBJ2-5; perhaps TRBD2 as D (6 bases). The J call may be mistaken, given a closer DNA end match to TRBJ2-7. Germline values: CDR1 SQVTM, CDR2 ANQGSEA. The length of the CDR3 is 12 residues. The CDR3 loop is CSVGPEGYEQYF. The CDR3 region has the DNA TGCAGCGTGGGCCCGGAGGGGTACGAGCAGTACTTC.

This clone has just a few counts. The CDR3 sequence: CASSLPTDTQYF. CDR3 nucleotides: TGTGCCAGCAGTCTTCCCACAGATACGCAGTATTTT. The V call is TRBV27, the J call TRBJ2-3; no clear D gene. Trimming left V 5 bases short and J 2 bases short, with 5 bases between. The CDR3 is made up of 12 amino acids. CDR1 is MNHEY and CDR2 is SMNVEV in the germline V gene (reference sequence).

The V and J genes are TRBV6-6 and TRBJ1-5, with 7 bases that match TRBD1. Germline CDR1 reads MNHNY; CDR2 reads SVGAGI (reference sequence). This CDR3 spans 16 amino acids. With V trimmed by 0 bases and J by 5 bases, 7 bases remained unmatched. The CDR3 DNA reads as TGTGCCAGCAGTTACTCGGAGGGGACAGCTGATCAGCCCCAGCATTTT. It is translated as CASSYSEGTADQPQHF.

The rearrangement uses TRBV9 and TRBJ2-5, with D possibly TRBD2 on 5 matching bases. The CDR3 spans 14 residues. Germline V gene lookup returns CDR1 SGDLS and CDR2 YYNGEE. Trimming shortened V by 0 bases and J by 5 bases, and 11 bases separated the two germline ends. CDR3 protein: CASSVALGDETQYF. CDR3 in DNA: TGTGCCAGCAGCGTAGCTCTCGGGGATGAGACCCAGTACTTC.

This chain joins TRBV7-8 and TRBJ2-7; D is possibly TRBD1 (6 bases). There are 12 residues in the CDR3. Trimming took off 3 bases at V and 6 bases at J, with 9 bases between the two ends. Germline V gene lookup returns CDR1 SGHVS and CDR2 FQNEAQ. CDR3 protein: CASSFVGGEQYF. For the CDR3, the DNA is TGTGCCAGCAGCTTCGTAGGGGGCGAGCAGTACTTC.

This clone turned up a few times. V usage is TRBV7-3 and J usage is TRBJ2-7; D is perhaps TRBD2 (6 bases). V was pared by 2 bases and J by 5 bases, with 16 bases between. Per the germline V gene, CDR1 is SGHTA and CDR2 is FQGTGA. The CDR3 extends over 15 amino acids. In nucleotides, the CDR3 is TGTGCCAGCAGCTTAGTGCCGGGAGACTTGGACGAGCAGTACTTC. Its translation: CASSLVPGDLDEQYF.

The chain links TRBV11-2 to TRBJ2-7; 9 bases are a match to TRBD1. The V gene end was trimmed by 0 bases and the J gene end by 4 bases; junction bases not matched to a gene: 1. Germline lookup yields CDR1 SGHAT and CDR2 FQNNGV. This CDR3 has 14 amino acids. Written as DNA, the CDR3 is TGTGCCAGCAGCTTAGAACAGGGGGCTTACGAGCAGTACTTC. Translated: CASSLEQGAYEQYF.

This sequence joins TRBV11-2 and TRBJ1-2; D remains ambiguous. Trimming pared 0 bases from V and 6 bases from J, leaving 5 bases between. Germline CDR1 reads SGHAT; CDR2 reads FQNNGV. CDR3 length: 12 residues. CDR3 amino acids: CASSLDGHGYTF. The CDR3, as DNA: TGTGCCAGCAGCTTAGATGGGCATGGCTACACCTTC. Full variable domain (rest looked up from reference TRBV11-2 and TRBJ1-2): EAGVAQSPRYKIIEKRQSVAFWCNPISGHATLYWYQQILGQGPKLLIQFQNNGVVDDSQLPKDRFSAERLKGVDSTLKIQPAKLEDSAVYLCASSLDGHGYTFGSGTRLTVV.

The chain couples TRBV27 to TRBJ2-7, with TRBD1 identical over 8 bases. Unmatched junction bases numbered 8, after V lost 8 bases and J lost 2 bases. This CDR3 comprises 14 residues. Germline-derived CDR1 and CDR2 are MNHEY and SMNVEV (reference sequence). CDR3 in DNA: TGTGCCAGCTCACACAGCAGGGGGCCCTACGAGCAGTACTTC. It codes for CASSHSRGPYEQYF.

This clone came up a few times. The chain joins TRBV4-3 to TRBJ2-2, with 10 bases lining up with TRBD1. The trim removed 1 base at V and 2 bases at J, leaving 7 bases unmatched. Looked up from germline, CDR1 is LGHNA and CDR2 is YSLEER. The CDR3 totals 18 residues. CDR3 sequence: CASSQGRQGAINTGELFF. The CDR3, as DNA: TGCGCCAGCAGCCAAGGTCGACAGGGGGCGATAAACACCGGGGAGCTGTTTTTT.

The chain recombines TRBV19 with TRBJ1-2; D unresolved. Trimming stripped 0 bases from V and 0 bases from J, with 8 bases between. CDR1 is LNHDA, CDR2 SQIVND, per germline (reference sequence). The CDR3 is 15 residues long. The CDR3 loop is CASSIDSPTNYGYTF. The CDR3 DNA is TGTGCCAGTAGTATAGACAGTCCCACTAACTATGGCTACACCTTC.

The rearrangement joins TRBV28 to TRBJ2-7, with TRBD1 identical over 7 bases. Looked up from germline, CDR1 is MDHEN and CDR2 is SYDVKM. The J segment lost 4 bases and the V segment lost 5 bases, leaving 8 bases of the junction unmatched. The CDR3 is 14 amino acids. CDR3 DNA: TGTGCCAGCAGTCCGCCGGGACAGCGTTACGAGCAGTACTTC. Translating it yields CASSPPGQRYEQYF. The full variable domain, with the rest looked up from reference TRBV28 and TRBJ2-7, is DVKVTQSSRYLVKRTGEKVFLECVQDMDHENMFWYRQDPGLGLRLIYFSYDVKMKEKGDIPEGYSVSREKKERFSLILESASTNQTSMYLCASSPPGQRYEQYFGPGTRLTVT.

The chain has TRBV4-1 and TRBJ2-3; 7 bases agree with TRBD1. This CDR3 is 16 amino acids long. In germline, CDR1 is MGHRA, CDR2 YSYEKL. Trimming removed 0 bases from V and 2 bases from J; junction bases left unmatched: 5. The CDR3 DNA is TGCGCCAGCAGCCAAGAAGAGGGGGCGATCACAGATACGCAGTATTTT. Protein sequence: CASSQEEGAITDTQYF.

The chain uses TRBV7-3 and TRBJ2-7; 9 nucleotides align to TRBD1. The V gene's germline CDR1 is SGHTA and CDR2 FQGTGA. V trimming: 5 bases; J trimming: 4 bases; junction bases outside the gene matches: 6. This CDR3 is built from 14 residues. As DNA, the CDR3 is TGTGCCAGCAGCCTGACAGGGGGGATGTACGAGCAGTACTTC. Encoded protein: CASSLTGGMYEQYF.

The genes are TRBV7-9 and TRBJ2-1, with 8 bases fitting TRBD1. V was pared by 1 base and J by 5 bases, with 1 base of the junction left unmatched. The CDR3 covers 14 residues. Germline V CDR1 and CDR2: SEHNR, FQNEAQ (reference sequence). CDR3 residues: CASSLGDRNNEQFF. The CDR3 DNA follows: TGTGCCAGCAGCTTAGGGGACAGGAACAATGAGCAGTTCTTC.

This chain joins TRBV7-9 and TRBJ2-2; perhaps TRBD2 as D (5 bases). The CDR3 totals 16 residues. V was trimmed by 0 bases and J by 7 bases, leaving 15 bases between them. Germline V gene data show CDR1 as SEHNR and CDR2 as FQNEAQ (reference sequence). The CDR3 region has the DNA TGTGCCAGCAGCTTAGCCCGTGTCGGAGGAATCGGGGAGCTGTTTTTT. Encoded protein: CASSLARVGGIGELFF. Full variable domain (remainder filled in from reference TRBV7-9 and TRBJ2-2): DTGVSQNPRHKITKRGQNVTFRCDPISEHNRLYWYRQTLGQGPEFLTYFQNEAQLEKSRLLSDRFSAERPKGSFSTLEIQRTEQGDSAMYLCASSLARVGGIGELFFGEGSRLTVL.

The chain joins TRBV19 to TRBJ2-2; D may be TRBD1 (7 bases). The CDR3 is made up of 16 amino acids. V was cut by 6 bases and J by 4 bases, with 18 bases left in between. Germline CDR1 is LNHDA and CDR2 is SQIVND (reference sequence). The chain's CDR3 is CASSRGRGEFTGELFF. Here the CDR3 DNA reads TGTGCCAGTAGCCGGGGCAGGGGGGAGTTCACCGGGGAGCTGTTTTTT.

This clone was recorded a few times. This chain links TRBV6-1 with TRBJ2-7; D is perhaps TRBD1 (7 bases). Germline-derived CDR1 and CDR2 are MNHNS and SASEGT. This CDR3 spans 14 amino acids. V was trimmed by 3 bases and J by 2 bases, leaving 11 bases between them. The CDR3 sequence is CASSDGGTAYEQYF. The CDR3 DNA sequence: TGTGCCAGCAGTGATGGGGGGACAGCCTACGAGCAGTACTTC.

CDR3 sequence: CASSERDYWSQHF. The CDR3 DNA reads as TGTGCCAGCAGTGAACGGGACTATTGGTCCCAGCATTTT. The V and J genes are TRBV2 and TRBJ1-5; tentatively, D is TRBD1 (5 bases). The CDR3 extends over 13 amino acids. The germline V and J ends were trimmed by 2 bases and 11 bases, with 13 bases remaining between them. Germline V gene sequence: CDR1 SNHLY, CDR2 FYNNEI.

The gene calls are TRBV29-1 and TRBJ2-5; 11 bases match TRBD1. The J call may be mistaken, given a closer DNA end match to TRBJ2-7. This CDR3 spans 16 amino acids. Germline-derived CDR1 and CDR2 are SQVTM and ANQGSEA. As DNA, the CDR3 is TGCAGCGTTGAAGCCCCGGAGGGACAGGGGGGGTACGAGCAGTACTTC. Encoded protein: CSVEAPEGQGGYEQYF.

The V gene is TRBV15, the J gene TRBJ2-1; 14 bases are a match to TRBD2. Germline loops: CDR1 LNHNV, CDR2 YYDKDF (reference sequence). The CDR3 has 15 amino acids. Trimming cost V 8 bases and J 8 bases; bases outside gene matches: 8. CDR3 DNA: TGTGCCACCGGGAATAGACTAGCGGGAGGGGATGAGCAGTTCTTC. This encodes CATGNRLAGGDEQFF.

J is TRBJ2-5 and V is TRBV9; no definite D call. The germline V and J ends were trimmed by 0 bases and 1 base, with 10 bases remaining between them. CDR1 and CDR2 from the germline V gene are SGDLS and YYNGEE. The CDR3 is 15 residues long. The CDR3 DNA reads TGTGCCAGCAGCGTAGGGGCTCACGGCCAAGAGACCCAGTACTTC. Protein product: CASSVGAHGQETQYF.

The chain is built from TRBV27 and TRBJ1-2; no clear D. The germline V and J ends were trimmed by 6 bases and 4 bases, with 21 bases remaining between them. The CDR3 sequence is 16 residues long. Germline loops: CDR1 MNHEY, CDR2 SMNVEV (reference sequence). CDR3 sequence reads: CASRNTIYPPGYGYTF. The CDR3 nucleotides are TGTGCCAGCAGAAACACTATATACCCCCCGGGCTATGGCTACACCTTC.

V is TRBV10-1 and J is TRBJ1-2; tentatively, D is TRBD1 (5 bases). The CDR3 spans 12 residues. The V end lost 6 bases, the J end lost 5 bases, and 10 bases lay between the germline ends. CDR1 WNHNN and CDR2 SYGVQD come from the germline V gene (reference sequence). CDR3 coding DNA: TGCGCCAGCAGCCCAGGGAATTATGGCTACACCTTC. As protein: CASSPGNYGYTF.

The genes are TRBV4-3 and TRBJ1-2; the match to TRBD1 covers 9 bases. Per germline, CDR1 LGHNA and CDR2 YSLEER. The CDR3 length is 15 residues. With V trimmed by 5 bases and J by 8 bases, 12 bases remained unmatched. This CDR3 reads CASSRRQGGTMGYTF. CDR3 DNA sequence: TGCGCCAGCAGCAGAAGACAGGGGGGGACAATGGGCTACACCTTC.

This clone showed up just a few times. For the CDR3, the DNA is TGTGCCATCAGTGCAGGGCTAGCGGACTACAATGAGCAGTTCTTC. The encoded protein is CAISAGLADYNEQFF. The chain joins TRBV10-3 to TRBJ2-1; 7 bases line up with TRBD2. V dropped 4 bases and J dropped 3; count of bases not matched to a gene: 6. The germline CDR1 and CDR2 sequences are ENHRY and SYGVKD. The length of the CDR3 is 15 residues.